This T cell receptor beta chain came from a study of identical twins. TCRdb reanalysed the 5' RACE reads using MiXCR and keeps one entry per CDR3 protein. The profile shows 470,000 or so distinct CDR3 sequences, 20% to 25% of them singletons. V dropped 4 bases and J dropped 6 bases, with 12 bases sitting between them. The CDR3 length is 14 residues. The V gene's germline CDR1 is MNHEY and CDR2 SVGAGI. A further study also used this sample, focusing on T cells expressing NK-cell markers. That report adds: Each TCR beta repertoire originated in sorted T cells that were CD3+CD56+NKG2C+, CD3+CD56+NKG2C- or CD3+CD56-NKG2C+. With respect to HCMV, most of the eight sequenced donors were seropositive, and one was seronegative. These clonotypes also led the CD3+CD56-NKG2C+ fraction in a few donors.

This sequence was found in a woman between 18 and 29 years old in good health. Specimen: CD4+ T cells sorted from blood. This chain links TRBV6-5 with TRBJ1-4, with unresolved D. The CDR3 DNA reads TGTGCCAGCAGTTCCCGGACGGGGTATGAAAAACTGTTTTTT. Translated, it gives CASSSRTGYEKLFF.